This entry features one T cell receptor (beta chain) sequence. This specimen comes from a study of spatial heterogeneity in lung cancer. The overall study: Alpha-chain sequences were consistently detected less often than beta-chain sequences. Each unique TCR and UMI combination was seen more than ten times on average in raw reads.

This CDR3 comprises 15 residues. The germline V gene has CDR1 SGHTA and CDR2 FQGNSA. With 3 bases clipped from V and 3 bases from J, the junction kept 5 bases outside the gene matches. Documented time point: sample taken at primary tumor resection. Donation came from over 60 patients with untreated early-stage non-small cell lung cancer. Whole RNA obtained from tumor, nontumor lung or frozen PBMC underwent sequencing without sorting. From the 5' RACE reads, TCRdb called clonotypes with MiXCR, one entry per CDR3 protein. The sample contains some 37,000 distinct CDR3 sequences, more than 7% of which appear only once.

The receptor comes from a female donor with early-stage non-small cell lung cancer. Sequencing was performed on PBMCs, taken at surgery. This chain uses TRBV7-2 with TRBJ2-1, with 7 bases lining up with TRBD2. CDR3 nucleotides: TGTGCCAGCAGCTTCCTAGCGGCCATCTACAATGAGCAGTTCTTC. Translated: CASSFLAAIYNEQFF.